These T cell receptor beta chains were read from a single sample in a study of T-cell reconstitution after alpha-beta-depleted transplantation in children. TCRdb fed the PCR reads into MiXCR, producing one record per CDR3 protein. The sample lists nearly 550,000 distinct CDR3 sequences, approximately 20% occurring once. The input for sequencing was PBMCs from the stem cell graft donor, taken from the stem cell graft. The source of these receptors is a human donor who donated a stem cell graft to a child with acute lymphoblastic leukemia. The CDR3 runs from the conserved cysteine through the conserved F or W. The D gene is left open where the match is weak. A row's size may be missing; if present it is once, few, many or a size class.

clone size	J gene	D gene	V gene	CDR3 DNA	CDR3 protein
.	TRBJ2-1	.	TRBV5-6	TGTGCCAGCAGCTACGGGAGTACATTCAATGAGCAGTTCTTC	CASSYGSTFNEQFF
.	TRBJ2-7	.	TRBV29-1	TGCAGCGTGGGGATCGACTACGAGCAGTACTTC	CSVGIDYEQYF
few	TRBJ2-7	TRBD2	TRBV4-1	TGCGCCAGCAGCCAAGATTGGCCCGGGGGGGACGAGCAGTACTTC	CASSQDWPGGDEQYF
few	TRBJ1-6	TRBD1	TRBV5-6	TGTGCCAGCAGCTTTGGACAGGGGGCAGGCTCACCCCTCCACTTT	CASSFGQGAGSPLHF
few	TRBJ1-3	.	TRBV28	TGTGCCAGCAGCCCAACGTGGGGAGCCTCTGGAAACACCATATATTTT	CASSPTWGASGNTIYF
few	TRBJ1-2	.	TRBV29-1	TGCAGCGTTGGAGATACCAACTATGGCTACACCTTC	CSVGDTNYGYTF
.	TRBJ2-7	.	TRBV29-1	TGCAGCGTTGTCGGTGGTCCCTACGAGCAGTACTTC	CSVVGGPYEQYF
.	TRBJ2-1	.	TRBV12-3/TRBV12-4	TGTGCCAGCAGTTTATCACCCCCAGCTAGGAAGTACAATGAGCAGTTCTTC	CASSLSPPARKYNEQFF
.	TRBJ1-5	.	TRBV7-9	TGTGCCAGCAGCCCCTCATCTGCGAGCAATCAGCCCCAGCATTTT	CASSPSSASNQPQHF
.	TRBJ2-1	.	TRBV5-1	TGCGCCAGCAGCCCGGGAGTTGCCGATGAGCAGTTCTTC	CASSPGVADEQFF
.	TRBJ1-1	TRBD1	TRBV3-1	TGTGCCAGCAGCCGCTCGGACAGGACTGAAGCTTTCTTT	CASSRSDRTEAFF
few	TRBJ2-7	TRBD2	TRBV25-1	TGTGCCAGCAGTGAGGGACTAGGGAGTTACGAGCAGTACTTC	CASSEGLGSYEQYF
few	TRBJ2-1	TRBD2	TRBV12-3/TRBV12-4	TGTGCCAGCAACCGTCCGGGGGGGCACAATGAGCAGTTCTTC	CASNRPGGHNEQFF
.	TRBJ2-3	.	TRBV12-3/TRBV12-4	TGTGCCAGCAGTTTAGTTGGTCTCGGCACAGATACGCAGTATTTT	CASSLVGLGTDTQYF
.	TRBJ2-1	TRBD1	TRBV28	TGTGCCAGCAGTTTAGGGGGACAGTTAAACAATGAGCAGTTCTTC	CASSLGGQLNNEQFF
few	TRBJ2-7	TRBD1	TRBV12-3/TRBV12-4	TGTGCCAGCGGCCCCGGGGATCGGACAGGGGGCTACGAGCAGTACTTC	CASGPGDRTGGYEQYF
.	TRBJ2-5	.	TRBV18	TGTGCCAGCTCACCACAAGAACGGACCCAGTACTTC	CASSPQERTQYF
many	TRBJ2-7	TRBD2	TRBV20-1	TGCAGTGCTAGCCCTAGCGGGGGGTCCTACGAGCAGTACTTC	CSASPSGGSYEQYF
few	TRBJ2-7	.	TRBV12-3/TRBV12-4	TGTGCCAGCAACTCAGGGGCGGGGTACGAGCAGTACTTC	CASNSGAGYEQYF
.	TRBJ1-1	.	TRBV7-9	TGTGCCAGCAGCTTAGCGGTGGCAGGGCCGACTGAAGCTTTCTTT	CASSLAVAGPTEAFF
few	TRBJ2-1	TRBD2	TRBV12-3/TRBV12-4	TGTGCCAGCAGTTTAGCCCTAGCGGGAAACAATGAGCAGTTCTTC	CASSLALAGNNEQFF
few	TRBJ2-5	.	TRBV20-1	TGCAGTGCGGAGCCGGGGAGCCGCGAGGAGACCCAGTACTTC	CSAEPGSREETQYF
few	TRBJ2-1	TRBD2	TRBV29-1	TGCAGCGTTCAATGGACTAGCGGGAAGACAATTTACAATGAGCAGTTCTTC	CSVQWTSGKTIYNEQFF
.	TRBJ1-1	.	TRBV10-1	TGCGCCAGGATTTTAAAGAAGACTGAAGCTTTCTTT	CARILKKTEAFF
.	TRBJ2-3	.	TRBV6-5	TGTGCCAGCAGTTACTCGACGGAGGGGGGGAGTCTCCAGTATTTT	CASSYSTEGGSLQYF
.	TRBJ2-3	.	TRBV20-1	TGCAGTGCACCACCGCGTCCCCCAGCAGATACGCAGTATTTT	CSAPPRPPADTQYF
once	TRBJ1-2	TRBD1	TRBV6-4	TGTGCCAGCAGTGACTCAACAGGGGGCAACTATGGCTACACCTTC	CASSDSTGGNYGYTF
.	TRBJ2-2	.	TRBV15	TGTGCCACCCGAAATACTGGGGCCGGGGAGCTGTTTTTT	CATRNTGAGELFF
.	TRBJ2-7	TRBD2	TRBV4-1	TGCGCCAGCAGCCCAACCGGGACTAGCGGTTCCTACGAGCAGTACTTC	CASSPTGTSGSYEQYF
.	TRBJ2-2	.	TRBV6-1	TGTGCCCTGTCAGCCAAACGGACCACGAACACCGGGGAGCTGTTTTTT	CALSAKRTTNTGELFF
.	TRBJ1-6	TRBD1	TRBV6-5	TGTGCCAGCAGTTACGGTGGGGACAGGGTTGTATCACCCCTCCACTTT	CASSYGGDRVVSPLHF
.	TRBJ2-5	.	TRBV6-5	TGTGCCAGCAGTTCATGGTTGCAAGAGACCCAGTACTTC	CASSSWLQETQYF
.	TRBJ2-6	.	TRBV29-1	TGCAGCGTTTCACCAGGGGCTGGGGCCAACGTCCTGACTTTC	CSVSPGAGANVLTF
few	TRBJ1-1	.	TRBV29-1	TGCAGCGTTGTCGTAACCGGGACGGTAAACACTGAAGCTTTCTTT	CSVVVTGTVNTEAFF
few	TRBJ2-3	TRBD2	TRBV20-1	TGCAGACTAGCGGGAGGCATAGATACGCAGTATTTT	CRLAGGIDTQYF
few	TRBJ1-3	.	TRBV7-9	TGTGCCAGCAGTTGGCCCTCGAACACCATATATTTT	CASSWPSNTIYF
few	TRBJ2-3	.	TRBV9	TGTGCCAGCAGCGTAGATTACCAGGGTGAGACAGATACGCAGTATTTT	CASSVDYQGETDTQYF
few	TRBJ1-5	TRBD1	TRBV12-3/TRBV12-4	TGTGCCAGCAGTTTTGGGACAGAGAATCAGCCCCAGCATTTT	CASSFGTENQPQHF
few	TRBJ2-6	.	TRBV5-1	TGCGCCAGCTTTCCCCGGGGGCCGGCCTCTGGGGCCAACGTCCTGACTTTC	CASFPRGPASGANVLTF
few	TRBJ1-1	.	TRBV5-1	TGCGCCAGCAGCAAGGACAAGAACACTGAAGCTTTCTTT	CASSKDKNTEAFF
.	TRBJ1-3	.	TRBV18	TGTGCCAGCTCACCACTTCGGAACAGCGCAACATTCAGAAACACCATATATTTT	CASSPLRNSATFRNTIYF